This T cell receptor (beta chain) originates from a study of molecular identifiers for immune sequencing clone quantification. Study-wide context: Five aliquots were made in replicates from the RNA of approximately 20,000 or 98,000 naive CD8 cells, and four were sequenced.

Whole-study findings and limits: Jurkat TCR RNA spiked in from one cell reportedly remained identifiable amid about a million naive cells.

V lost 4 bases, J lost 1 base, and 7 bases lay in between. CDR3 size: 14 residues. Looked up from germline, CDR1 is SGHVS and CDR2 is FNYEAQ. This clonotype has at least ten counts. Its antigen is still unknown. Researchers sorted naive CD8 T cells as cells that were CD8+CD4-CCR7+CD45RA+. Bulk TCR libraries used previously described methods and listed TCR primers. TCRdb reprocessed the PCR reads with MiXCR, giving one entry per CDR3 protein. The sample has about 630,000 distinct CDR3 sequences, around 25% seen once. This clonotype was sampled from a human donor in good health. Some libraries in this study had Jurkat cell RNA spiked in. The genes are TRBV7-6 and TRBJ2-2; possible D gene TRBD1, 6 bases. Sequenced input: naive CD8+ T cells from blood, with Jurkat cell RNA spiked in. Documented subset: FACS-sorted CD8+CD4-CCR7+CD45RA+ naive T cells. The CDR3 reads CASSWGQNTGELFF. CDR3 coding DNA: TGTGCCAGCAGCTGGGGACAGAACACCGGGGAGCTGTTTTTT.